Sequencing of this TCR beta chain was carried out in a study of T cell clonality in common variable immunodeficiency. Study results and caveats: Reportedly, TCR beta sequences from common variable immunodeficiency showed fewer deletions and N-nucleotide insertions.

With 6 bases removed from V and 1 base from J, the gap between germline ends came to 15 bases. This CDR3 has 15 residues. CDR1 and CDR2 (germline): MNHEY, SVGEGT. Profiled with immunoSEQ multiplex PCR; TCRdb holds only in-frame clones, not every one. The sample holds approximately 17,000 clones, and no clone turns up only once. The table lists this clone with many counts. The antigen remains undetermined. Read data end 3 residues before the CDR3 end; the end is taken from the germline J gene. J is TRBJ1-1 and V is TRBV6-2 or TRBV6-3, with D hard to call. This receptor was taken from a human donor with common variable immunodeficiency. The source material was peripheral blood mononuclear cells. The CDR3: CASSRAGAKNTEAFF. The CDR3 DNA, read in part, is TGTGCCAGCAGCCGCGCGGGAGCCAAGAACACTGAA.